This T cell receptor beta chain came from a study of T cells in Graves' hyperthyroidism and ophthalmopathy (dated by TCRdb to the late 2010s). The study in broad terms: Peripheral blood was sampled at the time of initial diagnosis, prior to any treatment. To identify distinguishing TCR V-J signatures, a discovery cohort of some 99 patients was used, comprising some 43 with Graves' ophthalmopathy and some 60 with stable Graves' hyperthyroidism. Prospective prediction of ophthalmopathy was tested in an independent validation cohort of fewer than 20 hyperthyroidism patients and 15 to 17 patients who later progressed to ophthalmopathy. The approximately 97 discovery patients were randomly divided into training and test sets at a 7:3 ratio. Thyroid tissue and blood T-cell repertoires from several Graves' hyperthyroidism patients were also compared in the study. After sampling, hyperthyroidism patients received methimazole starting at 30 mg daily, and ophthalmopathy patients received high-dose intravenous methylprednisolone. TCR Vbeta CDR3 sequencing of 130 to 150 peripheral blood samples (under 45 ophthalmopathy, about 74 hyperthyroidism and approximately 17 progressor patients) is reported in the paper. Broad study findings and their caveats: Most expanded thyroid clonotypes (frequency above 0.001) were also detected in blood, a finding suggesting that blood repertoires may reflect thyroid immune responses. Ophthalmopathy was separated from stable hyperthyroidism by a 13 V-J signature model, with approximately 89% sensitivity and approximately 84% specificity obtained in cross-validation and 80%/75% obtained in testing. Sample size was not statistically predetermined, and investigators were not blinded to group allocation. In validation, the model predicted progression to ophthalmopathy a median of about 6.5 months before onset, with about 64% sensitivity and about 72% specificity.

Moderately to severely active disease, a Clinical Activity Score of at least 3, a NOSPECS grade of at least 4, and a duration under 3 months were present in ophthalmopathy patients. The study excluded patients with uncontrolled infections, other autoimmune diseases, pregnancy or lactation. Diagnoses were based on clinical symptoms, serum thyroxine and TRAb, thyroid ultrasound and orbital computed tomography. Ficoll-Paque density gradient centrifugation was used to isolate PBMCs from about 9 ml of fresh peripheral blood. Trizol reagent was used to extract total RNA, and RNA quality was then checked on an Agilent 2100 Bioanalyzer. The cysteine opens and the phenylalanine closes a CDR3 of 15 amino acids. The CDR3 DNA has 45 bases and is translated from base 1. The germline V gene provides CDR1 SGHTA and CDR2 FQGNSA. Trimming takes 5 bases off V and 8 bases off J; junction bases not matched to a gene: 9.

Amplification of TCR beta CDR3 regions was carried out from RNA transcripts. The first round of RT-PCR for the TCR CDR3 was performed with the HTBI primer set and the Qiagen OneStep RT-PCR kit. Libraries were constructed in a second round of multiplex PCR, after which size selection and purification were carried out. Libraries were sequenced paired-end with 100 bp reads on an Illumina HiSeq2000. From the authors' description of their analysis: SOAPnuke was used to process the raw data, with reads discarded if the reads contained adapters or uncalled bases, had a mean Phred below 15, or lacked an exact constant-primer or identifier match. COPE v1.2.5 was used to merge the high-quality paired reads, and each unique nucleotide sequence was defined as a clonotype. MiTCR v1.1 was used to align the clonotypes against IMGT TRBV, TRBD and TRBJ reference segments. The analysis was restricted to V-J combinations with a frequency above 0.0001, which together covered 99.2% of the repertoires. A TCS score was defined as the ratio between F50 (clonal expansion) and ExV (chaos), using BLOSUM62-based TCRdist between CDR3 peptides within each V-J. Welch's t-statistics and random forest reduced around 550 V-J features to roughly 13, which were used in a naive Bayes classifier (R e1071). TCRdb reprocessed the public reads (quality trimming at Q25 with fastp, clone calling with MiXCR) and kept in-frame beta chains. Merged by CDR3 protein, the rows form single entries marked with the most common genes and DNA. These V and J calls originate from TCRdb's pipeline instead of the authors' own analysis. Counted in this sample were fewer than 500,000 distinct CDR3 sequences; about 14% of them appeared once. The ten largest clones represent 20% of the sample.

A note on this clonotype: Its antigen remains unidentified. Per-base quality was not reported, and no clone a single base away is much larger than it.

Sequencing was performed on blood. The TCR was taken from a woman younger than 45 with Graves' ophthalmopathy. The chain links TRBV7-2 with TRBJ1-3, with 10 bases aligning to TRBD1. The bases are TGTGCCAGCAGCAAAGGGGACAGGGGACGAGACACCATATATTTT. Translation gives CASSKGDRGRDTIYF.